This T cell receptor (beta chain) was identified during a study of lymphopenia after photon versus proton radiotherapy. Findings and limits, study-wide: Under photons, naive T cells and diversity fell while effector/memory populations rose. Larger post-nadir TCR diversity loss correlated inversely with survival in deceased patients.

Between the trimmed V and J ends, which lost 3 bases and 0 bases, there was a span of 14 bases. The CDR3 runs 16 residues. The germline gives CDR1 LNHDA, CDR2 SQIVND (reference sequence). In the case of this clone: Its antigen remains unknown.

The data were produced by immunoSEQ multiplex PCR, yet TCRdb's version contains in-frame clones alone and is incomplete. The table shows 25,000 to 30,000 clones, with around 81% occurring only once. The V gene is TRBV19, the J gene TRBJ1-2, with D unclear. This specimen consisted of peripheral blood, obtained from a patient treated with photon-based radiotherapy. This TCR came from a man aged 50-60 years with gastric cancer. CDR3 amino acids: CASSMPRVRANYGYTF. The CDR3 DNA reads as TGTGCCAGTAGTATGCCCCGGGTCAGAGCTAACTATGGCTACACCTTC.